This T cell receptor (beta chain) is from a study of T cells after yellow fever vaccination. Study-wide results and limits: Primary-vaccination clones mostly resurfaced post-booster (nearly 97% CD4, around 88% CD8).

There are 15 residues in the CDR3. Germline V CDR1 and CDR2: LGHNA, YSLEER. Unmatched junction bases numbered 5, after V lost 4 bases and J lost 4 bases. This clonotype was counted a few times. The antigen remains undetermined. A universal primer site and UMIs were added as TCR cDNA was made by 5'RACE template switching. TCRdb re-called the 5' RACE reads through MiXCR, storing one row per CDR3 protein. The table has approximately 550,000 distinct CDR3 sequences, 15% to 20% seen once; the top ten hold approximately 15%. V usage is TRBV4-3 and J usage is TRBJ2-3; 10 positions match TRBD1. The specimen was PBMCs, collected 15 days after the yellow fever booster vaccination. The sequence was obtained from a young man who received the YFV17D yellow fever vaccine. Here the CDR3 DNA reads TGCGCCAGCAGCCCCACGGGGACAGGGGCAGATACGCAGTATTTT. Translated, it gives CASSPTGTGADTQYF.